Shown below are 24 T cell receptor beta chains from a single sample sequenced in a study of T cell responses to AZD1222 COVID-19 vaccine. The assay was immunoSEQ multiplex PCR, and TCRdb's table has in-frame clones only and misses some. The repertoire holds 150,000 to 200,000 clones, roughly 94% seen once, with roughly 1.7% in the top ten. This specimen consisted of peripheral blood, obtained 28 days after the second AZD1222 dose. These receptors came from an adult who received the AZD1222 COVID-19 vaccine.

This chain uses TRBV5-5 with TRBJ1-3, with D perhaps matching TRBD1 (5 bases). Trimming removed 2 bases at V and 1 base at J, with 16 bases between. Per the germline V gene, CDR1 is SGHKS and CDR2 is YYEKEE (reference sequence). The CDR3 contains 17 residues. The CDR3, as DNA: TGTGCCAGCAGCTTCGGCAGGGCCTCAAAATCTGGAAACACCATATATTTT. It codes for CASSFGRASKSGNTIYF.

The CDR3 DNA sequence: TGTGCCAGCAGCTTAGCGGGGGGCACAGATACGCAGTATTTT. Translated, it gives CASSLAGGTDTQYF. V and J are TRBV7-3 and TRBJ2-3; 7 bases align to TRBD2. The junction had 0 bases not matched to a gene; V was cut back by 2 bases and J by 1 base. This CDR3 has 14 amino acids. CDR1 SGHTA and CDR2 FQGTGA come from the germline V gene.

This rearrangement joins TRBV4-3 to TRBJ2-7; TRBD2 agrees at 11 bases. CDR3 length equals 15 residues. CDR1 is LGHNA, CDR2 YSLEER, per germline. Trimming cost V 3 bases and J 4 bases; bases outside gene matches: 5. The CDR3 reads CASSHLSGGAYEQYF. The CDR3 nucleotides are TGCGCCAGCAGCCATCTTAGCGGGGGGGCTTACGAGCAGTACTTC.

In DNA form, the CDR3 reads TGTGCCAGCAGTTACTCTCCCTTAACCGACAATGAGCAGTTCTTC. This sequence encodes CASSYSPLTDNEQFF. The rearrangement uses TRBV6-5 and TRBJ2-1, with no clear D. The CDR3 runs to 15 residues. V was trimmed by 0 bases and J by 5 bases, leaving 11 bases between them. Germline lookup yields CDR1 MNHEY and CDR2 SVGAGI.

The V call is TRBV4-3, the J call TRBJ1-2; D is unresolved. This CDR3 region has 15 residues. The germline gives CDR1 LGHNA, CDR2 YSLEER. V was trimmed by 0 bases and J by 4 bases, leaving 12 bases between them. This CDR3 reads CASSQERGGFYGYTF. DNA of the CDR3: TGCGCCAGCAGCCAAGAACGGGGAGGATTCTATGGCTACACCTTC.

This rearrangement joins TRBV2 to TRBJ2-2; D is possibly TRBD2 (6 bases). Looked up from germline, CDR1 is SNHLY and CDR2 is FYNNEI. This CDR3 comprises 13 residues. Trimming removed 6 bases at V and 7 bases at J, with 12 bases between. CDR3 coding DNA: TGTGCCAGCAGCCGGGAGACTGGCGGGGAGCTGTTTTTT. Protein product: CASSRETGGELFF.

V and J are TRBV28 and TRBJ2-3; D may be TRBD1 (6 bases). Deletions cut 3 bases from V and 6 bases from J, with 13 bases between. The CDR3 is made up of 14 amino acids. Germline CDR1 is MDHEN and CDR2 is SYDVKM. In nucleotides, the CDR3 is TGTGCCAGCAGTTTGGTGGGGGCGAGGGATACGCAGTATTTT. Translating gives CASSLVGARDTQYF.

The J gene is TRBJ2-7, the V gene TRBV7-3; no clear D gene. This CDR3 spans 14 amino acids. Deletions cut 5 bases from V and 2 bases from J, with 13 bases between. The germline V gene encodes CDR1 SGHTA and CDR2 FQGTGA. The CDR3 is CASSPRPDAYEQYF. The DNA for the CDR3 is TGTGCCAGCAGCCCGAGACCTGACGCCTACGAGCAGTACTTC.

As DNA, the CDR3 is TGCGCCAGCAGCCAAGACTACTCAAACTATGGCTACACCTTC. As protein: CASSQDYSNYGYTF. The rearrangement joins TRBV4-3 to TRBJ1-2; unclear D gene. Germline CDR1 LGHNA, CDR2 YSLEER. The CDR3 extends over 14 amino acids. Between the trimmed V and J ends, which lost 0 bases and 2 bases, there was a span of 7 bases.

This sequence joins TRBV5-1 and TRBJ2-3, with 9 bases identical to TRBD2. The trim removed 7 bases at V and 2 bases at J, leaving 2 bases unmatched. The length of the CDR3 is 13 residues. In germline, CDR1 is SGHRS, CDR2 YFSETQ. CDR3 in DNA: TGCGCCAGCGGGACTAGCCACACAGATACGCAGTATTTT. It yields the protein CASGTSHTDTQYF.

This chain links TRBV10-3 with TRBJ1-1; D is unclear. V was shortened by 1 base and J by 1 base, with 4 bases between the two germline ends. There are 13 residues in the CDR3. Looked up from germline, CDR1 is ENHRY and CDR2 is SYGVKD. The CDR3 region is CAISELGNTEAFF. DNA of the CDR3: TGTGCCATCAGTGAGTTGGGGAACACTGAAGCTTTCTTT.

The chain couples TRBV19 to TRBJ1-6, with D unclear. Between the trimmed V and J ends, which lost 2 bases and 10 bases, there was a span of 9 bases. This CDR3 comprises 13 residues. Per the germline V gene, CDR1 is LNHDA and CDR2 is SQIVND (reference sequence). CDR3 residues: CASSIMASSPLHF. DNA for the CDR3: TGTGCCAGTAGTATAATGGCCTCCTCACCCCTCCACTTT.

This rearrangement joins TRBV6-5 to TRBJ1-1; 9 bases map to TRBD1. V dropped 6 bases and J dropped 1; count of bases not matched to a gene: 3. Germline V CDR1 and CDR2: MNHEY, SVGAGI. This CDR3 has 14 residues. The CDR3 nucleotides are TGTGCCAGCAGCGAGGGACAGGGGAACACTGAAGCTTTCTTT. It encodes CASSEGQGNTEAFF.

The chain is built from TRBV7-3 and TRBJ2-1; D is uncertain. V lost 5 bases and J 3 bases, leaving 14 bases between the germline ends. The CDR3 extends over 15 amino acids. Germline V gene lookup returns CDR1 SGHTA and CDR2 FQGTGA. CDR3 loop: CASSPTAGLYNEQFF. CDR3 nucleotides: TGTGCCAGCAGCCCTACGGCCGGGCTCTACAATGAGCAGTTCTTC.

The rearrangement uses TRBV19 and TRBJ2-5; 9 positions agree with TRBD2. Germline assignment: CDR1 LNHDA and CDR2 SQIVND (reference sequence). This CDR3 has 13 residues. Losses at the gene ends were 4 bases for V and 5 bases for J; bases not matched to a gene: 2. For the CDR3, the DNA is TGTGCCAGTAGTACGCTAGCGGGGGAGACCCAGTACTTC. Translating gives CASSTLAGETQYF.

CDR3 sequence reads: CASTMGQGVYNEQFF. DNA for the CDR3: TGTGCCAGCACCATGGGACAGGGGGTCTACAATGAGCAGTTCTTC. The J gene is TRBJ2-1, the V gene TRBV6-5, with TRBD1 matching over 11 bases. This CDR3 contains 15 residues. Losses at the gene ends were 7 bases for V and 3 bases for J; bases not matched to a gene: 5. From germline, CDR1 is MNHEY and CDR2 SVGAGI.

The gene calls are TRBV6-5 and TRBJ1-1; no firm D call. The CDR3 totals 15 residues. V lost 6 bases to trimming and J lost 0 bases, with 14 bases between them. Germline values: CDR1 MNHEY, CDR2 SVGAGI. The CDR3 DNA reads as TGTGCCAGCAGGGACGCGGGCCTCATGAACACTGAAGCTTTCTTT. It yields the protein CASRDAGLMNTEAFF.

The V gene is TRBV19, the J gene TRBJ1-2; D might be TRBD1 (5 bases). Germline-derived CDR1 and CDR2 are LNHDA and SQIVND (reference sequence). The length of the CDR3 is 16 residues. Trimming cost V 5 bases and J 1 base, with 17 bases left between them. The CDR3 protein is CASSFGRALINYGYTF. The CDR3 coding sequence is TGTGCCAGTAGTTTCGGCAGGGCCTTGATTAACTATGGCTACACCTTC.

The chain joins TRBV11-2 to TRBJ1-2; 8 bases fit TRBD1. V shed 5 bases and J 3 bases; nucleotides not matched to a gene: 8. CDR1 SGHAT and CDR2 FQNNGV come from the germline V gene. The CDR3 is made up of 15 amino acids. The CDR3 DNA follows: TGTGCCAGCAGCCACGGACAGGGTTTGGACTATGGCTACACCTTC. Translated: CASSHGQGLDYGYTF.

This rearrangement joins TRBV18 to TRBJ1-6, with 7 bases lining up with TRBD1. The CDR3 is made up of 15 amino acids. Trimming at V came to 5 bases and at J to 8 bases, leaving 9 bases not matched to a gene. Germline V gene lookup returns CDR1 KGHSH and CDR2 LQKENI. The DNA of the CDR3 is TGTGCCAGCTCATTTCGACAGGGTAGTCATTCACCCCTCCACTTT. As protein: CASSFRQGSHSPLHF.

The chain joins TRBV5-5 to TRBJ1-2; 7 nucleotides agree with TRBD1. CDR3 length equals 15 residues. Germline trimming cut 7 bases from V and 0 bases from J; bases unmatched to any gene: 9. The germline V gene encodes CDR1 SGHKS and CDR2 YYEKEE (reference sequence). CDR3 nucleotides: TGTGCCAGCCTGCTGGGGACAGCGCCTAACTATGGCTACACCTTC. Its protein product is CASLLGTAPNYGYTF.

This chain links TRBV6-2 or TRBV6-3 with TRBJ1-5, with D maybe TRBD1 (5 bases). V gave up 4 bases and J gave up 5 bases, with 12 bases separating them. The CDR3 covers 14 residues. Germline CDR1 and CDR2: MNHEY and SVGEGT. This CDR3 is CASSWPGKDQPQHF. In nucleotides, the CDR3 is TGTGCCAGCAGTTGGCCAGGGAAGGATCAGCCCCAGCATTTT.

This clone was observed a few times. The chain combines TRBV5-1 with TRBJ1-2; the D gene is possibly TRBD1 (6 bases). Trimming removed 1 base at V and 5 bases at J, with 12 bases between. This CDR3 contains 14 residues. Germline V gives CDR1 SGHRS, CDR2 YFSETQ. For the CDR3, the DNA is TGCGCCAGCAGCTTGACGACAGGAGCTTATGGCTACACCTTC. Residues: CASSLTTGAYGYTF.

The chain couples TRBV29-1 to TRBJ2-2, with 12 bases matching TRBD2. The CDR3 totals 16 residues. The V and J ends lost 6 bases and 0 bases, in that order; junction bases with no gene match: 5. From germline, CDR1 is SQVTM and CDR2 ANQGSEA. CDR3 loop: CSVATSGGANTGELFF. CDR3 nucleotide sequence: TGCAGCGTGGCGACTAGCGGGGGCGCGAACACCGGGGAGCTGTTTTTT.